These 21 T cell receptor beta chains originate from one sample sequenced in a study of blood T cell repertoires in COVID-19. Sequencing used immunoSEQ multiplex PCR; TCRdb keeps in-frame clones, though not all of them. The sample lists 25,000 to 35,000 clones; approximately 75% were seen once. The sample taken for sequencing was peripheral blood. The receptors originated from a boy aged 2 to 9 with active or convalescent COVID-19.

Points on this clone: Other nucleotide sequences in the sample specify the same CDR3. The V and J genes are TRBV20-1 and TRBJ2-7; 8 bases line up with TRBD1. With V trimmed by 0 bases and J by 10 bases, 2 bases remained unmatched. This CDR3 has 11 amino acids. CDR1 and CDR2 (germline): DFQATT, SNEGSKA (reference sequence). This chain's CDR3 is CSARDGQGQYF. The DNA for the CDR3 is TGCAGTGCTAGAGACGGACAGGGACAGTACTTC.

The genes are TRBV7-9 and TRBJ1-1, with D unresolved. V lost 2 bases and J lost 1, with 8 bases in between. The CDR3 extends over 14 amino acids. Germline-derived CDR1 and CDR2 are SEHNR and FQNEAQ (reference sequence). The CDR3 DNA follows: TGTGCCAGCAGCTTAATTTCGGGGAACACTGAAGCTTTCTTT. Encoded protein: CASSLISGNTEAFF.

This rearrangement joins TRBV7-6 to TRBJ1-1; D uncertain. V lost 4 bases, J lost 3 bases, and 3 bases lay in between. The CDR3 totals 11 residues. CDR1 SGHVS and CDR2 FNYEAQ come from the germline V gene. As DNA, the CDR3 is TGTGCCAGCAGCTCATACACTGAAGCTTTCTTT. Translating gives CASSSYTEAFF.

The chain combines TRBV4-2 with TRBJ2-2; 8 bases align to TRBD2. CDR1 and CDR2 from the germline V gene are LGHNA and YNFKEQ. The V gene end was trimmed by 2 bases and the J gene end by 6 bases; junction bases not matched to a gene: 11. This CDR3 is built from 17 residues. DNA for the CDR3: TGTGCCAGCAGCCAACTTCACTCCCGGGGGGGCCCCGGGGAGCTGTTTTTT. It codes for CASSQLHSRGGPGELFF.

V gene TRBV4-3 combines with J gene TRBJ2-7; D remains ambiguous. CDR3 size: 13 residues. V lost 1 base and J lost 3, with 7 bases in between. Per the germline V gene, CDR1 is LGHNA and CDR2 is YSLEER. This CDR3 is CASSQAVFYEQYF. The CDR3 DNA is TGCGCCAGCAGCCAAGCCGTCTTCTACGAGCAGTACTTC.

This chain joins TRBV6-5 and TRBJ1-2; possible D gene TRBD1, 6 bases. Germline CDR1 and CDR2: MNHEY and SVGAGI. Trimming stripped 5 bases from V and 1 base from J, with 14 bases between. This CDR3 region has 15 residues. CDR3 nucleotides: TGTGCCAGCAGTAGCAGGACAGCTTTTAACTATGGCTACACCTTC. This gives the protein CASSSRTAFNYGYTF.

The chain links TRBV3-1 (or the pseudogene TRBV3-2) to TRBJ2-5, with D possibly being TRBD1 (6 bases). CDR3 length equals 12 residues. V dropped 2 bases and J dropped 5 bases, with 6 bases sitting between them. The germline CDR1 and CDR2 sequences are LGHDT and YNNKEL (reference sequence). The CDR3 reads CASSQRGETQYF. The CDR3 DNA sequence: TGTGCCAGCAGCCAAAGGGGGGAGACCCAGTACTTC.

The chain recombines TRBV3-1 (or the pseudogene TRBV3-2) with TRBJ2-1; a weak D match, TRBD2 (5 bases). With 1 base removed from V and 8 bases from J, the gap between germline ends came to 6 bases. This CDR3 comprises 12 residues. Germline CDR1 is LGHDT and CDR2 is YNNKEL (reference sequence). CDR3 coding DNA: TGTGCCAGCAGCCAAGGGGGAGATGAGCAGTTCTTC. Amino acids: CASSQGGDEQFF.

The chain employs TRBV30 and TRBJ2-2; D may be TRBD2 (5 bases). The CDR3 contains 13 residues. CDR1 and CDR2 (germline): GTSNPN, SVGIG (reference sequence). V shed 8 bases and J shed 5 bases, with 15 bases lying between them. This chain's CDR3 is CAVRRGGTGELFF. CDR3 coding DNA: TGTGCCGTACGACGGGGTGGGACCGGGGAGCTGTTTTTT.

V usage is TRBV5-1 and J usage is TRBJ1-1, with 9 bases that match TRBD1. The junction had 8 bases not matched to a gene; V was cut back by 4 bases and J by 1 base. This CDR3 has 16 amino acids. Germline CDR1 and CDR2: SGHRS and YFSETQ. CDR3 coding DNA: TGCGCCAGCAGCGGAACAACAGGGGGCAAGAACACTGAAGCTTTCTTT. Residues: CASSGTTGGKNTEAFF.

The chain has TRBV11-2 and TRBJ2-7; 7 positions agree with TRBD1. J was trimmed by 3 bases and V by 5 bases; bases with no gene match: 13. The CDR3 length is 16 residues. The germline CDR1 and CDR2 sequences are SGHAT and FQNNGV. The CDR3 loop reads CASSPVGYRGDYEQYF. CDR3 coding DNA: TGTGCCAGCAGCCCAGTCGGGTACAGGGGTGACTACGAGCAGTACTTC.

In this sample, this clone turned up once. This chain links TRBV11-2 with TRBJ2-7; TRBD2 agrees at 8 bases. J gave up 0 bases and V 4 bases, and 11 bases lay outside the gene matches. The CDR3 is 17 amino acids. CDR1 and CDR2 from the germline V gene are SGHAT and FQNNGV. This CDR3 is CASSSTLSGANSYEQYF. The CDR3 region has the DNA TGTGCCAGCAGCTCCACCCTTAGCGGGGCGAACTCCTACGAGCAGTACTTC. The whole variable domain, remainder taken from reference TRBV11-2 and TRBJ2-7, is EAGVAQSPRYKIIEKRQSVAFWCNPISGHATLYWYQQILGQGPKLLIQFQNNGVVDDSQLPKDRFSAERLKGVDSTLKIQPAKLEDSAVYLCASSSTLSGANSYEQYFGPGTRLTVT.

The chain carries TRBV2 and TRBJ2-1, with 13 bases lining up with TRBD2. Trimming cost V 5 bases and J 5 bases; bases outside gene matches: 12. The CDR3 extends over 18 amino acids. The germline gives CDR1 SNHLY, CDR2 FYNNEI. As DNA, the CDR3 is TGTGCCAGCAGTAGGACTAGCGGGAGACTCAAACCCCACAATGAGCAGTTCTTC. This sequence encodes CASSRTSGRLKPHNEQFF.

The chain carries TRBV30 and TRBJ1-1; D uncertain. The V end was cut by 4 bases, the J end by 3 bases, with 33 bases between. Germline CDR1 GTSNPN, CDR2 SVGIG (reference sequence). The CDR3 is made up of 20 amino acids. The CDR3 region has the DNA TGTGCCTGGATGGGCTCTCAAGACGGGGTGAGGGCCCTAAAGGACACTGAAGCTTTCTTT. It encodes CAWMGSQDGVRALKDTEAFF.

V is TRBV10-2 and J is TRBJ2-1; tentatively, D is TRBD1 (6 bases). Between the trimmed V and J ends, which lost 3 bases and 10 bases, there was a span of 22 bases. CDR1 and CDR2 (germline): WSHSY, SAAADI. The CDR3 length is 16 residues. The CDR3 bases are TGCGCCAGCAGTGATTGGGGGCCCAGAGTAAGGTACGAGCAGTTCTTC. It yields the protein CASSDWGPRVRYEQFF.

The genes are TRBV5-1 and TRBJ2-2; D not certain. The CDR3 totals 17 residues. V lost 0 bases, J lost 4 bases, and 16 bases lay in between. Germline-derived CDR1 and CDR2 are SGHRS and YFSETQ. The CDR3 region is CASSLGPDILGTGELFF. The DNA for the CDR3 is TGCGCCAGCAGCTTGGGCCCCGACATCTTGGGCACCGGGGAGCTGTTTTTT.

This clone was seen more than once but under ten times. V is TRBV30 and J is TRBJ1-2; D not resolved. CDR1 is GTSNPN and CDR2 is SVGIG in the germline V gene (reference sequence). The length of the CDR3 is 13 residues. The germline V and J ends were trimmed by 4 bases and 4 bases, with 13 bases remaining between them. Here the CDR3 reads CAWTGSRSYGYTF. CDR3 sequence (DNA): TGTGCCTGGACCGGGAGCAGAAGCTATGGCTACACCTTC. The full variable domain, its missing parts supplied by reference TRBV30 and TRBJ1-2, is SQTIHQWPATLVQPVGSPLSLECTVEGTSNPNLYWYRQAAGRGLQLLFYSVGIGQISSEVPQNLSASRPQDRQFILSSKKLLLSDSGFYLCAWTGSRSYGYTFGSGTRLTVV.

The J gene is TRBJ2-5, the V gene TRBV2, with 7 bases that match TRBD2. With V trimmed by 8 bases and J by 1 base, 10 bases remained unmatched. The CDR3 consists of 15 residues. Germline-derived CDR1 and CDR2 are SNHLY and FYNNEI. In nucleotides, the CDR3 is TGTGCCAGCGAAGGAAGGCTAGCGGTCCAAGAGACCCAGTACTTC. The encoded protein is CASEGRLAVQETQYF.

The V and J genes are TRBV6-1 and TRBJ2-3; D not resolved. Germline lookup yields CDR1 MNHNS and CDR2 SASEGT. The CDR3 has 11 amino acids. V lost 11 bases and J lost 1, with 7 bases in between. The CDR3: CAVQRTDTQYF. The CDR3 bases are TGTGCCGTACAGCGCACAGATACGCAGTATTTT.

This clone has a count of ten or more. This chain uses TRBV4-3 with TRBJ2-7; maybe TRBD2 (6 bases). V was cut by 0 bases and J by 2 bases, with 17 bases left in between. From germline, CDR1 is LGHNA and CDR2 YSLEER. CDR3 length: 17 residues. As DNA, the CDR3 is TGCGCCAGCAGCCAAGAGTGGGACTCCTTGGGGGCCTACGAGCAGTACTTC. It translates to CASSQEWDSLGAYEQYF.

The rearrangement uses TRBV28 and TRBJ1-5, with a tentative D call TRBD1 (6 bases). Germline V gives CDR1 MDHEN, CDR2 SYDVKM. V shed 3 bases and J shed 6 bases, with 18 bases lying between them. This CDR3 contains 16 residues. DNA for the CDR3: TGTGCCAGCAGTTTGACGGGACAAGGAAGGAGTCAGCCCCAGCATTTT. It is translated as CASSLTGQGRSQPQHF.